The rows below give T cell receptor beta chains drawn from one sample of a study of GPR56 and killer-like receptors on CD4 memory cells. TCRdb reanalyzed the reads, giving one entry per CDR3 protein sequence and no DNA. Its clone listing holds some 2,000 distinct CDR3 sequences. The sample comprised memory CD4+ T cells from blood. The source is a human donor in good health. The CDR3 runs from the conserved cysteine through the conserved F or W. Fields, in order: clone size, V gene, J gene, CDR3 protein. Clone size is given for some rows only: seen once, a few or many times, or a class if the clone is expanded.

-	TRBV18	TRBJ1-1	CASSLRTGEAFF
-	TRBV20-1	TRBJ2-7	CSASPPGLAVLHEQYF
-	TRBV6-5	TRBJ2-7	CASSNPGQGFHEQYF
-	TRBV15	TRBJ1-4	CATSRELGRGNEKLFF
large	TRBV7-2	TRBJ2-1	CASSLYEGEQFF
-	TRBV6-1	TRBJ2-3	CASTGWRTDTQYF
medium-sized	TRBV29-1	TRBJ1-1	CSVVGFMGTEAFF
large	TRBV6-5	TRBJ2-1	CASSYPSGRARDEQFF
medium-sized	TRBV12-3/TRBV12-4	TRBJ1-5	CASSLQGLGNQPQHF
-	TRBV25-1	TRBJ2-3	CASTPGQVGKYDQYF
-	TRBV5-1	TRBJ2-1	CASSSPPSQQFF
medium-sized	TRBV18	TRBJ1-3	CASSPSRESGNTIYF
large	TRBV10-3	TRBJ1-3	CAISESVSSGNTIYF
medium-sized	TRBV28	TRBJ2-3	CASTRGGMGFTDTQYF
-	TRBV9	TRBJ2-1	CASSPGLAGGPGYNEQFF
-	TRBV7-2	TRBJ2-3	CASPTGLAGLGRNTQYF
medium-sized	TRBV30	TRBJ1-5	CAWSYRAGNQPQHF
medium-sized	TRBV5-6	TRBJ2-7	CASSLSSGTDHYEQYF
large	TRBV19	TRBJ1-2	CASRKDRVDGYTF
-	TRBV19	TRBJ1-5	CASSMSGRVRSNQPQHF
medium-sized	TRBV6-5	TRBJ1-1	CASSWGVGRGNTEAFF
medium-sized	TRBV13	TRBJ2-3	CASSHPIAGGADTQYF
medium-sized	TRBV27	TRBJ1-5	CASSPLSLDSNQPQHF
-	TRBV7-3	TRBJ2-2	CASSQTTGVGELFF
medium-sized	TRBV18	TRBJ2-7	CASSDAGRPSYEQYF
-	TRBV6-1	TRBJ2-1	CASSEVRGRSNEQFF
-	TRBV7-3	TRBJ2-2	CASSLRQGFTGELFF
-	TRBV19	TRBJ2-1	CASSILLGAYNEQFF